This T cell receptor (beta chain) was observed in a study of post-analysis software for immune sequencing data. Study-level information: Patients had relapsing-remitting, secondary progressive or progressive-relapsing multiple sclerosis; some lacked subtype. The study, taken as a whole, reports: Higher frequency in patients than in controls was seen for about five TRBV segments, with TRBV5-6, TRBV5-1 and TRBV20-1 among them.

TCR beta cDNA libraries had unique molecular identifiers. TCRdb re-derived calls from the PCR reads in MiXCR, one entry per CDR3 protein. This repertoire shows about 460,000 distinct CDR3 sequences, roughly 45% found once; its top ten account for about 12%. This CDR3 contains 15 residues. Germline V gene lookup returns CDR1 SEHNR and CDR2 FQNEAQ (reference sequence). The trim removed 3 bases at V and 5 bases at J, leaving 5 bases unmatched. In regard to this clonotype: Its antigen is unknown.

This chain joins TRBV7-9 and TRBJ2-5, with 11 bases matching TRBD1. The sequenced sample consisted of blood. The receptor was derived from a girl aged 10 to 17 with multiple sclerosis. CDR3 DNA sequence: TGTGCCAGCAGCTTCGGGACAGGGGGTTTGGAGACCCAGTACTTC. Protein product: CASSFGTGGLETQYF.